The 17 T cell receptor beta chains below all came from one sample that was sequenced in a study of human T cells and chemical hapten exposure (dated by TCRdb to about 2021). Library method: RACE. Reads for this sample came from a NextSeq 500. The raw public data were reprocessed by TCRdb itself: fastp quality trimming at Q25, MiXCR clonotype calling, in-frame beta chains only. When rows share a CDR3 protein, they turn into one entry using the most common DNA and genes. The sample includes tens of thousands of distinct CDR3 sequences, with 9.5% to 14% observed a single time. The ten largest account for roughly 3.7% of the sample. The time point tag for this specimen amounts to: patch test 3, about 24 weeks after DPC sensitization. The label giving this sample's treatment or condition can be read as: therapeutic diphenylcyclopropenone sensitization with weekly scalp DPC. The sequences come from whole blood, collected in connection with sensitization to the hapten diphenylcyclopropenone (DPC). The receptors originated from a woman aged 50 to 60 with alopecia areata. Some clones in this sample may be carry-over from other donors' samples.

This clonotype was seen only a few times. The V gene is TRBV14, the J gene TRBJ2-7; TRBD1 agrees at 9 bases. Trimming removed 5 bases from V and 2 bases from J; junction bases left unmatched: 7. CDR1 SGHDN and CDR2 FVKESK come from the germline V gene. The CDR3 covers 15 residues. The CDR3 loop reads CASSYGQGRTYEQYF. DNA of the CDR3: TGTGCCAGCAGCTACGGACAGGGGCGGACCTACGAGCAGTACTTC.

This clonotype was seen only once. The chain links TRBV5-5 to TRBJ2-7, with 7 bases matching TRBD1. The CDR3 has 14 amino acids. V was clipped by 4 bases and J by 2 bases; unmatched bases: 6. CDR1 is SGHKS, CDR2 YYEKEE, per germline (reference sequence). The CDR3 spells CASSRDSRTYEQYF. CDR3 bases: TGTGCCAGCAGCAGGGACAGCCGGACCTACGAGCAGTACTTC.

This clonotype was recorded at least ten times. The rearrangement links TRBV14 to TRBJ2-6; no reliable D call. Trimming removed 3 bases from V and 3 bases from J, with 6 bases in between. CDR1 is SGHDN, CDR2 FVKESK, per germline. The CDR3 contains 14 residues. CDR3 nucleotides: TGTGCCAGCAGCCAGTTTGGTGGGGCCAACGTCCTGACTTTC. Encoded protein: CASSQFGGANVLTF.

This clonotype has ten or more counts. This sequence joins TRBV3-1 and TRBJ1-1; 11 nucleotides agree with TRBD1. Germline V CDR1 and CDR2: LGHDT, YNNKEL (reference sequence). With V trimmed by 2 bases and J by 4 bases, 15 bases remained unmatched. This CDR3 is 19 amino acids long. This CDR3 reads CASSQWPMDRGRLGTEAFF. CDR3 coding DNA: TGTGCCAGCAGCCAATGGCCGATGGACAGGGGGCGATTGGGCACTGAAGCTTTCTTT.

This clonotype was counted a single time. Being one base from a much bigger clone, this may be a read error. This chain uses TRBV29-1 with TRBJ2-1, with no clear D. This CDR3 region has 13 residues. V was cut by 6 bases and J by 1 base, with 10 bases left in between. Germline V gene data show CDR1 as SQVTM and CDR2 as ANQGSEA. In nucleotides, the CDR3 is TGCAGCGTGCAGGCACAGTCCTACAATGAGCAGTTCTTC. Translation gives CSVQAQSYNEQFF.

This clonotype turned up a few times. The V gene is TRBV25-1, the J gene TRBJ2-1; 9 nucleotides match TRBD2. The CDR3 runs to 15 residues. The germline V gene has CDR1 MGHDK and CDR2 SYGVNS. J gave up 0 bases and V 7 bases, and 4 bases lay outside the gene matches. CDR3 DNA: TGTGCCAGCACTCTAGCGGGGAGCTCCTACAATGAGCAGTTCTTC. It translates to CASTLAGSSYNEQFF.

This sequence joins TRBV20-1 and TRBJ2-1; 14 bases are shared with TRBD2. Germline trimming cut 0 bases from V and 12 bases from J; bases unmatched to any gene: 7. Looked up from germline, CDR1 is DFQATT and CDR2 is SNEGSKA (reference sequence). The CDR3 spans 15 residues. The CDR3 protein is CSAREVGTSGRGQFF. In DNA form, the CDR3 reads TGCAGTGCTAGAGAAGTAGGGACTAGCGGGAGAGGGCAGTTCTTC.

This clonotype was seen repeatedly, ten times or more. This chain connects TRBV5-1 to TRBJ2-2; 9 bases match TRBD2. With 2 bases clipped from V and 7 bases from J, the junction kept 9 bases outside the gene matches. This CDR3 is built from 16 residues. The V gene's germline CDR1 is SGHRS and CDR2 YFSETQ. The CDR3 DNA sequence: TGCGCCAGCAGCTTCGGGACTAGCTCCCTCCGCGGGGAGCTGTTTTTT. Translating it yields CASSFGTSSLRGELFF.

This clonotype was recorded at least ten times. CDR3 DNA sequence: TGTGCCAGCTCACCACGGGACGGAACTAGCACAGATACGCAGTATTTT. Its protein is CASSPRDGTSTDTQYF. The gene calls are TRBV18 and TRBJ2-3, with D possibly called TRBD1 or TRBD2 (5 bases each). CDR1 and CDR2 from the germline V gene are KGHSH and LQKENI. Trimming removed 1 base from V and 0 bases from J, with 11 bases in between. This CDR3 spans 16 amino acids.

The chain is built from TRBV7-9 and TRBJ1-4; possible D gene TRBD1, 5 bases. The CDR3 length is 15 residues. V was shortened by 6 bases and J by 0 bases, with 11 bases between the two germline ends. The germline gives CDR1 SEHNR, CDR2 FQNEAQ (reference sequence). CDR3: CASREGSATNEKLFF. Here the CDR3 DNA reads TGTGCCAGCAGGGAGGGGAGTGCAACTAATGAAAAACTGTTTTTT.

This clonotype was seen at least ten times. V usage is TRBV27 and J usage is TRBJ2-3; D is ambiguous. This CDR3 comprises 12 residues. V was clipped by 6 bases and J by 6 bases, with 10 bases between them. The germline gives CDR1 MNHEY, CDR2 SMNVEV (reference sequence). CDR3 in amino acids: CASSPQTDTQYF. The CDR3 coding sequence is TGTGCCAGCAGCCCTCAGACCGATACGCAGTATTTT.

V usage is TRBV6-5 and J usage is TRBJ1-1; no clear D. The germline V and J ends were trimmed by 0 bases and 5 bases, with 7 bases remaining between them. Germline V gene sequence: CDR1 MNHEY, CDR2 SVGAGI. This CDR3 is built from 13 residues. The CDR3 sequence is CASSYSYRTEAFF. DNA of the CDR3: TGTGCCAGCAGTTACTCATACAGAACTGAAGCTTTCTTT.

This clonotype was found many times. The chain joins TRBV19 to TRBJ1-5, with 7 bases that match TRBD1. The CDR3 length is 14 residues. Germline values: CDR1 LNHDA, CDR2 SQIVND (reference sequence). After removal of 3 bases from V and 4 bases from J, the junction contained 3 bases not matched to a gene. As DNA, the CDR3 is TGTGCCAGTAGTATGAGGGACAGTAATCAGCCCCAGCATTTT. It translates to CASSMRDSNQPQHF.

This clonotype was seen ten or more times. V is TRBV5-4 and J is TRBJ2-7, with D unclear. V was cut by 1 base and J by 0 bases, with 11 bases left in between. This CDR3 has 15 amino acids. CDR1 is SGHNT and CDR2 is YYREEE in the germline V gene (reference sequence). The CDR3 sequence: CASSLRTVPSYEQYF. The CDR3 nucleotides read TGTGCCAGCAGCTTGAGAACGGTTCCCTCCTACGAGCAGTACTTC.

The table lists this clonotype with many counts. The chain joins TRBV7-3 to TRBJ2-5; 10 bases are shared with TRBD2. Germline V CDR1 and CDR2: SGHTA, FQGTGA. CDR3 length: 16 amino acids. Losses at the gene ends were 4 bases for V and 4 bases for J; bases not matched to a gene: 9. The DNA of the CDR3 is TGTGCCAGCAGCTCCCAATCTAGCGGGAGAGGAGAGACCCAGTACTTC. Protein product: CASSSQSSGRGETQYF.

The chain links TRBV10-3 to TRBJ2-1, with 10 bases that match TRBD2. The CDR3 consists of 15 residues. After removal of 5 bases from V and 8 bases from J, the junction contained 9 bases not matched to a gene. Germline assignment: CDR1 ENHRY and CDR2 SYGVKD. CDR3 loop: CAISPRGAGGDEQFF. The CDR3 region has the DNA TGTGCCATCAGTCCCAGGGGAGCGGGGGGGGATGAGCAGTTCTTC.

The rearrangement uses TRBV20-1 and TRBJ2-4, with 8 bases lining up with TRBD1. The CDR3 is 16 amino acids. Looked up from germline, CDR1 is DFQATT and CDR2 is SNEGSKA (reference sequence). The ends lost 6 bases at V and 2 bases at J; junction bases unmatched: 12. As DNA, the CDR3 is TGCAGTGCCACTCGGGCGGGACAGGCGACCAAAAACATTCAGTACTTC. This gives the protein CSATRAGQATKNIQYF.